The rows below give T cell receptor beta chains drawn from one sample of a study of cytomegalovirus exposure and HLA in healthy donors. TCRdb's copy holds only in-frame clones and misses some; the assay was immunoSEQ multiplex PCR. The data contain around 50,000 clones, around 85% of them singletons. Sequenced sample: PBMCs. The origin of the receptors is a man aged 40-49 years in good health and CMV-seronegative. The CDR3 runs from the conserved cysteine through the conserved F or W. A D gene is named only where the DNA matches it firmly. Size is omitted from some rows. Given values are once, few, many or a class for expanded clones.

size,V,J,D,DNA,CDR3
-,TRBV7-9,TRBJ2-2,-,TGTGCCAGCAGCCCGGACAGTAACACCGGGGAGCTGTTTTTT,CASSPDSNTGELFF
-,TRBV19,TRBJ1-5,TRBD1,TGTGCCACGGGATTGGGACAGGGGAATCAGCCCCAGCATTTT,CATGLGQGNQPQHF
-,TRBV6-5,TRBJ2-1,TRBD2,TGTGCCAGCAGACGGACTAGGTTCCATGAGCAGTTCTTC,CASRRTRFHEQFF
-,TRBV5-3,TRBJ1-1,TRBD1,TGTGCCAGAAGCCAGGGACAGGGCCCCTTGAGCACTGAAGCTTTCTTT,CARSQGQGPLSTEAFF
-,TRBV11-2,TRBJ1-1,-,TGTGCCAGCAGAGGACATACAGGGTACACTGAAGCTTTCTTT,CASRGHTGYTEAFF
-,TRBV4-3,TRBJ2-3,-,TGCGCCAGCAGCCAAGAGGTCCGGAGAGTGACGGATACGCAGTATTTT,CASSQEVRRVTDTQYF
-,TRBV6-5,TRBJ1-1,-,TGTGCCAGCAATAGGGGCAGGGGTGGAAAAGCTTTCTTT,CASNRGRGGKAFF
few,TRBV7-9,TRBJ1-3,-,TGTGCCAGCAGCTTTCCTCAGGGCGGAAACACCATATATTTT,CASSFPQGGNTIYF
-,TRBV5-1,TRBJ2-2,-,TGCGCCAGCAGCTTGTATCCGAACACCGGGGAGCTGTTTTTT,CASSLYPNTGELFF
-,TRBV28,TRBJ1-4,TRBD1,TGTGCCAGCAGCCCAGCCGGGACAGTTAATGAAAAACTGTTTTTT,CASSPAGTVNEKLFF
-,TRBV5-1,TRBJ2-1,-,TGCGCCAGCAGCTCGAGCCAGGGTGACTCGCAGTTCTTC,CASSSSQGDSQFF
-,TRBV7-9,TRBJ2-3,TRBD2,TGTGCCAGCAGCAATAGCGGGGGCACAGATACGCAGTATTTT,CASSNSGGTDTQYF
-,TRBV5-1,TRBJ1-1,-,TGCGCCAGCAGCCCCACGCCGGGGGGACACCTTGAAGCTTTCTTT,CASSPTPGGHLEAFF
-,TRBV30,TRBJ1-5,TRBD1,TGTGCCTGGGGGGACAGGGGGAATCAGCCCCAGCATTTT,CAWGDRGNQPQHF
-,TRBV15,TRBJ1-1,-,TGTGCCACCAGCAGTGGGGAGGGGGATCCCAGCACTGAAGCTTTCTTT,CATSSGEGDPSTEAFF
-,TRBV7-2,TRBJ2-2,-,TGTGCCAGCAGCTTAGCTAGAGGGAACACCGGGGAGCTGTTTTTT,CASSLARGNTGELFF
-,TRBV7-2,TRBJ2-3,TRBD2,TGTGCCAGCAGCTTACCCTCAGCGGGGGGGCCGCATACGCAGTATTTT,CASSLPSAGGPHTQYF
once,TRBV27,TRBJ1-3,-,TGTGCCAGCAGTTCCAGCTCTGGAAACACCATATATTTT,CASSSSSGNTIYF
-,TRBV30,TRBJ2-3,TRBD2,TGTGCCTGGGGGATCCACGGGGGGGCCACAGATACGCAGTATTTT,CAWGIHGGATDTQYF
-,TRBV28,TRBJ1-1,-,TGTGCCAGCAGTTTATTTAGCGGGCGTTTAAACACTGAAGCTTTCTTT,CASSLFSGRLNTEAFF
-,TRBV5-6,TRBJ1-6,TRBD1,TGTGCCAGCAGCTTGGGACAGGGGAATTCACCCCTCCACTTT,CASSLGQGNSPLHF
-,TRBV30,TRBJ1-2,-,TGTGCCTGGAGTGTTTACGGGGAACAATATGGCTACACCTTC,CAWSVYGEQYGYTF
-,TRBV2,TRBJ1-6,TRBD1,TGTGCCAGCAGGCAGACACACAGGGGGCCTCCCCTTAATAATTCACCCCTCCACTTT,CASRQTHRGPPLNNSPLHF
-,TRBV6-6,TRBJ1-1,-,TGTGCCAGCAGTTCCTCGACAGGGAACACTGAAGCTTTCTTT,CASSSSTGNTEAFF
-,TRBV7-2,TRBJ1-1,TRBD1,TGTGCCAGCAGCTTAGAGGGGGCCAGGTTGAACACTGAAGCTTTCTTT,CASSLEGARLNTEAFF
-,TRBV6-1,TRBJ1-5,-,TGTGCCAGCAGTGAAGTAGGCGGTTACAATCAGCCCCAGCATTTT,CASSEVGGYNQPQHF
-,TRBV6-6,TRBJ1-5,TRBD1,TGTGCCAGCAGTTACGAGGGGGCCCAGCCCCAGCATTTT,CASSYEGAQPQHF
-,TRBV28,TRBJ1-6,TRBD1,TGTGCCAGCAGTTTGGGGACAGGGGGTTCCTATAATTCACCCCTCCACTTT,CASSLGTGGSYNSPLHF
-,TRBV6-5,TRBJ2-2,-,TGTGCCAGCAGCTTCAGTACTACGAACACCGGGGAGCTGTTTTTT,CASSFSTTNTGELFF